This entry features one T cell receptor beta chain sequence. Its antigen is unknown. No per-base quality is available; no much larger clone lies one base away. Only healthy Caucasian donors were included. Three unrelated non-twin adults were also sequenced: a male aged 18 to 30, a male aged 50 to 60 and a female aged 50 to 60. Miltenyi CD45RO+ enrichment and human naive T-cell isolation kits were used to isolate memory (CD45RO+) and naive T cells from PBMC. This sample was included in a study of identical twins (TCRdb year 2016). A note on the overall study: The study deep-sequenced TCR alpha and beta repertoires from monozygotic twins, unrelated adults of various ages and cord blood to test whether fetal clonotypes persist. Replicate twin experiments were performed at different times using different library preparation protocols to rule out contamination.

Measured from the cysteine to the phenylalanine, the CDR3 is 15 residues long. Just CDR3 DNA is preserved here, 45 bases in frame from base 1. V has 6 bases trimmed and J has 3 bases trimmed; junction bases matching no gene number 8. Broader findings and caveats from the paper: A weaker excess of twin sharing was found in beta out-of-frame sequences because the signal-to-noise ratio was lowered by fewer shared sequences. In monozygotic twins, out-of-frame TCR alpha sharing was systematically underestimated by recombination models, although the models agreed with sharing between unrelated individuals. Because the same donors could not be followed over many years, conclusions were based on cross-sectional statistical analysis. Abundant cord blood beta clonotypes had fewer insertions, young adult naive repertoires showed a similar but weaker trend, and memory repertoires showed no such trend. Invariant T cells such as MAIT and iNKT could partly confound zero-insertion analyses, although diverse VJ usage argued against such confounding for most clonotypes. Compared with coincidental sharing between unrelated individuals, an excess of low generation-probability sequences was observed among out-of-frame TCR alpha sequences shared between twins.

Library preparation was by 5' RACE. The instrument given in TCRdb is Illumina HiSeq 2000. A universal primer binding site was introduced by template switching, and a unique molecular identifier was present in the final cDNA, enabling accurate counting of TCR cDNA molecules. Specific primers in the conserved constant-segment region were used to synthesize first-strand cDNA for TCR alpha and beta chains. To control for contamination, every cDNA library carried two barcodes: a SMART-Mk sample barcode plus Illumina barcodes. TruSeq adapter sequences, together with Illumina sample barcodes, were added in two successive PCR steps. TCR alpha and beta cDNA libraries were sequenced on the Illumina HiSeq platform with custom primers. The authors' analysis ran thus. MiGEC was used to process raw reads and extract unique molecular identifiers, and MiXCR was used to find CDR3 positions. For each individual, recombination models were inferred using an EM algorithm with the repgenHMM and IGoR tools. Shared clonotypes were analyzed with the tcR package in R, and sharing was normalized by the product of cloneset sizes. Out-of-frame nonproductive sequences were analyzed to study raw recombination free of thymic and clonal selection effects. TCRdb took the public reads, trimmed them with fastp at Q25, ran MiXCR for clone calling and kept in-frame beta chains. When rows share a CDR3 protein, they turn into one entry using the most common DNA and genes. These V and J calls rely on TCRdb rather than the paper's analysis. The sample records under 450,000 distinct CDR3 sequences, approximately 17% of which are singletons. The ten top clones hold approximately 12% of the sample.

Sequencing used naive T cells sorted from blood. The cell subset or site label, as the study defines it: cells isolated with a human naive T-cell isolation kit. The rearranged segments are TRBV12-3 or TRBV12-4 and TRBJ2-3, with 8 middle bases fitting TRBD1. The clonotype was recovered from a man aged 45-60 years in good health. The CDR3 region reads CASSNLRDRTDTQYF. The sequenced DNA is TGTGCCAGCAGCAACCTACGGGACAGGACAGATACGCAGTATTTT.